The entry that follows covers one T cell receptor beta chain sequence. Profiling relied on immunoSEQ multiplex PCR, and the TCRdb table lists in-frame clones only, not all of them. This table holds 40,000 to 60,000 clones, roughly 70% found once. The germline V gene encodes CDR1 LGHDT and CDR2 YNNKEL (reference sequence). This CDR3 is built from 13 residues. V shed 3 bases and J shed 8 bases, with 13 bases lying between them. The source of the sample is a study of blood T cell repertoires in COVID-19. Overall study context: The analysed material was cDNA or gDNA that came from T cells, B-cell-depleted T cells, or PBMCs.

The source material was peripheral blood. V gene TRBV3-1 (or the pseudogene TRBV3-2) combines with J gene TRBJ1-1, with D possibly TRBD1 on 6 matching bases. The receptor was derived from a woman between 65 and 79 years old with acute or convalescent COVID-19. CDR3 DNA: TGTGCCAGCAGCCAGGGGGCGACCTCGGAAGCTTTCTTT. It yields the protein CASSQGATSEAFF.